The sequence of this T cell receptor (beta chain) was determined in a study of blood T cells in healthy people across ages. Regarding the study as a whole: Any conclusive comparison of naive versus antigen-experienced cells was prevented by using unsorted PBMCs. Across the age range, TCR beta diversity per million T cells fell in a roughly linear way. One million T cells yielded diversity estimates that were considered underestimates.

About this clonotype itself: The antigen is unknown.

A second roughly 7 to 11 cycle PCR used barcoded and J-beta primers. Each of the samples gave a minimum of 2.5 million paired-end reads that contained CDR3. TCRdb ran MiXCR on the 5' RACE reads and lists one entry per CDR3 protein. Here the sample spans roughly 680,000 distinct CDR3 sequences, around 48% being singletons. The TCR sequence derives from a woman aged 55-70 years in good health. The sequencing sample was made of blood.

The CDR3 is CSARLRRPDTQYF. For the CDR3, the DNA is TGCAGTGCTAGATTACGGAGGCCAGATACGCAGTATTTT. This chain links TRBV20-1 with TRBJ2-3, with TRBD2 as a possible D gene (5 bases). Trimming left V 2 bases short and J 4 bases short, with 10 bases between. Germline lookup yields CDR1 DFQATT and CDR2 SNEGSKA (reference sequence). This CDR3 region has 13 residues.